What follows are 26 T cell receptor beta chains derived from one specimen sequenced in a study of blood T cell repertoires in COVID-19 (dated by TCRdb to between 2020 and 2021). The library came from the immunoSEQ multiplex PCR assay. TCRdb stores this immuneACCESS table with in-frame sequences only. Part of the clones is absent; in the studies checked, under half of the shortfall reflects unresolved V genes, and no reason is known for the rest. The sample table records roughly 150,000 clones; 75% to 85% of these occur just once. The biggest ten clones account for roughly 8% of the sample. The sequenced sample was peripheral blood. These receptors all come from a woman aged 55-69 years with COVID-19, enrolled during active disease.

This clone showed up just once. The V call is TRBV24-1, the J call TRBJ2-5, with a weak D call TRBD2 (5 bases). Germline CDR1 KGHDR, CDR2 SFDVKD. CDR3 size: 13 residues. V was pared by 7 bases and J by 0 bases, with 8 bases between. The CDR3 sequence: CATSGGHQETQYF. For the CDR3, the DNA is TGTGCCACCAGCGGCGGGCACCAAGAGACCCAGTACTTC.

In its sample, this clone was seen once. This CDR3 is also generated by other DNA sequences in the sample. The chain uses TRBV2 and TRBJ1-1, with 9 nucleotides matching TRBD1. The CDR3 is 13 residues long. Losses at the gene ends were 4 bases for V and 3 bases for J; bases not matched to a gene: 0. Per the germline V gene, CDR1 is SNHLY and CDR2 is FYNNEI. CDR3 in amino acids: CASSGDRDTEAFF. The CDR3 bases are TGTGCCAGCAGTGGGGACAGGGACACTGAAGCTTTCTTT.

Many counts were recorded for this clone. The rearrangement uses TRBV19 and TRBJ2-3; 13 nucleotides match TRBD2. V trimming: 4 bases; J trimming: 4 bases; junction bases outside the gene matches: 5. There are 16 residues in the CDR3. Germline values: CDR1 LNHDA, CDR2 SQIVND (reference sequence). The CDR3 reads CASSKAGTSGADTQYF. The CDR3 DNA is TGTGCCAGTAGTAAGGCCGGGACTAGCGGGGCAGATACGCAGTATTTT.

This chain links TRBV7-3 with TRBJ2-5, with 7 positions matching TRBD1. The CDR3 totals 15 residues. CDR1 and CDR2 from the germline V gene are SGHTA and FQGTGA. J was trimmed by 2 bases and V by 5 bases; bases with no gene match: 8. The CDR3 sequence is CASSPLGGPQETQYF. The CDR3 DNA reads TGTGCCAGCAGCCCCCTAGGGGGCCCTCAAGAGACCCAGTACTTC.

The V gene is TRBV25-1, the J gene TRBJ1-4, with 8 bases aligning to TRBD1. J lost 7 bases, V lost 3 bases, and 4 bases had no gene match. Germline CDR1 is MGHDK and CDR2 is SYGVNS. This CDR3 has 14 residues. This CDR3 is CASSDRTGFEKLFF. CDR3 bases: TGTGCCAGCAGTGACAGGACAGGGTTTGAAAAACTGTTTTTT.

The rearrangement joins TRBV29-1 to TRBJ2-1; tentatively, D is TRBD2 (7 bases). Germline-derived CDR1 and CDR2 are SQVTM and ANQGSEA. The CDR3 length is 14 residues. CDR3 sequence: CSTIGGGPGAEQFF. The CDR3, as DNA: TGCAGTACCATAGGGGGGGGGCCAGGGGCTGAGCAGTTCTTC.

The chain has TRBV11-3 and TRBJ2-2; D gene unclear. V was clipped by 1 base and J by 4 bases, with 7 bases between them. The CDR3 consists of 14 residues. Germline CDR1 and CDR2: SGHNT and YENEEA. In DNA form, the CDR3 reads TGTGCCAGCAGCTTAGGAGGCCTCACCGGGGAGCTGTTTTTT. Protein: CASSLGGLTGELFF.

In its sample, this clone was seen a few times. The chain joins TRBV5-5 to TRBJ2-7, with 7 bases lining up with TRBD1. This CDR3 is 15 amino acids long. V lost 5 bases, J lost 4 bases, and 12 bases stayed unmatched. Germline CDR1 reads SGHKS; CDR2 reads YYEKEE (reference sequence). The CDR3: CASRLNPGQTYEQYF. The CDR3 DNA is TGTGCCAGCAGGCTTAATCCGGGACAGACTTACGAGCAGTACTTC.

This clone was seen more than once but under ten times. The chain links TRBV12-3 or TRBV12-4 to TRBJ2-1; a possible D gene is TRBD1 (5 bases). Trimming pared 2 bases from V and 7 bases from J, leaving 9 bases between. The CDR3 spans 13 residues. The CDR3 nucleotides are TGTGCCAGCAGTTTAAACAGGTGGAATGAGCAGTTCTTC. This translates into CASSLNRWNEQFF.

Only a few counts were recorded for this clone. This rearrangement joins TRBV7-9 to TRBJ2-1, with D possibly TRBD2 on 5 matching bases. This CDR3 has 12 residues. The germline CDR1 and CDR2 sequences are SEHNR and FQNEAQ (reference sequence). V was trimmed by 4 bases and J by 7 bases, leaving 8 bases between them. The CDR3 bases are TGTGCCAGCAGCTCGGACTGGAATGAGCAGTTCTTC. Amino acids: CASSSDWNEQFF.

The genes are TRBV19 and TRBJ2-7; D may be TRBD2 (5 bases). V lost 5 bases and J 2 bases, leaving 13 bases between the germline ends. CDR1 is LNHDA, CDR2 SQIVND, per germline (reference sequence). CDR3 length equals 14 residues. CDR3 in DNA: TGTGCCAGTAGTCTCGGGGTCGGCGCCTACGAGCAGTACTTC. It encodes CASSLGVGAYEQYF.

The J gene is TRBJ1-3, the V gene TRBV24-1; the D is unclear. CDR3 length: 16 residues. V lost 2 bases to trimming and J lost 0 bases, with 10 bases between them. CDR1 and CDR2 from the germline V gene are KGHDR and SFDVKD. The CDR3 loop is CATSDSNQNSGNTIYF. The CDR3, as DNA: TGTGCCACCAGTGATTCAAACCAGAACTCTGGAAACACCATATATTTT.

The chain is built from TRBV7-9 and TRBJ2-2; D possibly matches TRBD1 or TRBD2 (6 bases each). The CDR3 covers 15 residues. CDR1 and CDR2 from the germline V gene are SEHNR and FQNEAQ (reference sequence). V lost 5 bases to trimming and J lost 3 bases, with 13 bases between them. CDR3 region: CASSRGELYTGELFF. DNA for the CDR3: TGTGCCAGCAGCAGGGGGGAGTTATACACCGGGGAGCTGTTTTTT.

This clone was counted at least ten times. The rearrangement joins TRBV5-8 to TRBJ2-7; D may be TRBD1 (6 bases). Per the germline V gene, CDR1 is SGHTS and CDR2 is YDEGEE. This CDR3 has 13 amino acids. The V and J ends lost 2 bases and 6 bases respectively, with 12 bases between them. This CDR3 is CASSFDRSGEQYV. CDR3 nucleotides: TGTGCCAGCAGCTTTGACAGGTCTGGCGAGCAGTACGTC.

The chain couples TRBV6-2 or TRBV6-3 to TRBJ1-2; D remains ambiguous. V lost 4 bases and J lost 6, with 15 bases in between. The CDR3 extends over 14 amino acids. Germline V lookup: CDR1 MNHEY, CDR2 SVGEGT. CDR3 coding DNA: TGTGCCAGCAGTTCGTCCCTTATTTCGGATGGCTACACCTTC. It yields the protein CASSSSLISDGYTF.

The chain joins TRBV5-1 to TRBJ1-6, with 8 bases identical to TRBD1. The CDR3 contains 20 residues. The germline CDR1 and CDR2 sequences are SGHRS and YFSETQ. J lost 0 bases, V lost 4 bases, and 15 bases had no gene match. This chain's CDR3 is CASSPADRAASGSYNSPLHF. CDR3 DNA sequence: TGCGCCAGCAGCCCCGCGGACAGGGCGGCTTCGGGCTCCTATAATTCACCCCTCCACTTT.

The chain recombines TRBV28 with TRBJ2-6, with a possible D match to TRBD1 (6 bases). Per germline, CDR1 MDHEN and CDR2 SYDVKM. V shed 0 bases and J shed 0 bases, with 9 bases lying between them. This CDR3 is built from 17 residues. The CDR3 region has the DNA TGTGCCAGCAGTTTATGGCAGGGGAGCTCTGGGGCCAACGTCCTGACTTTC. This sequence encodes CASSLWQGSSGANVLTF.

The chain is built from TRBV5-1 and TRBJ1-6; 7 nucleotides line up with TRBD1. In germline, CDR1 is SGHRS, CDR2 YFSETQ. V lost 3 bases to trimming and J lost 6 bases; unmatched junction nucleotides: 9. The CDR3 loop spans 16 amino acids. The CDR3 region has the DNA TGCGCCAGCAGCTCCGGAGGAGGGGGCGGTAATTCACCCCTCCACTTT. Residues: CASSSGGGGGNSPLHF.

The rearrangement uses TRBV7-6 and TRBJ2-1, with 11 bases matching TRBD2. Germline CDR1 reads SGHVS; CDR2 reads FNYEAQ. J lost 10 bases, V lost 8 bases, and 4 bases had no gene match. The CDR3 has 12 amino acids. The CDR3 nucleotides read TGTGCCAGCCGAGGGACTAGCGGCGAGCAGTTCTTC. Translated, it gives CASRGTSGEQFF. Full variable domain (missing parts from reference TRBV7-6 and TRBJ2-1): GAGVSQSPRYKVTKRGQDVALRCDPISGHVSLYWYRQALGQGPEFLTYFNYEAQQDKSGLPNDRFSAERPEGSISTLTIQRTEQRDSAMYRCASRGTSGEQFFGPGTRLTVL.

The CDR3 loop reads CASSQGLRGSYEQYF. The CDR3 DNA reads as TGTGCCAGCAGCCAAGGTCTCAGGGGCTCCTACGAGCAGTACTTC. The chain is built from TRBV3-1 (or the pseudogene TRBV3-2) and TRBJ2-7; maybe TRBD1 (6 bases). The V end lost 1 base, the J end lost 0 bases, and 10 bases lay between the germline ends. This CDR3 is 15 amino acids long. CDR1 is LGHDT and CDR2 is YNNKEL in the germline V gene (reference sequence).

This sequence joins TRBV6-1 and TRBJ1-3; tentative D call: TRBD1 (6 bases). Germline V lookup: CDR1 MNHNS, CDR2 SASEGT. V was pared by 2 bases and J by 3 bases, with 11 bases between. This CDR3 contains 15 residues. CDR3 protein: CASSEWGQFGNTIYF. The CDR3 DNA reads TGTGCCAGCAGTGAATGGGGGCAGTTTGGAAACACCATATATTTT.

The genes are TRBV20-1 and TRBJ1-1; D is uncertain. CDR1 is DFQATT and CDR2 is SNEGSKA in the germline V gene (reference sequence). The ends were cut back, 5 bases at V and 6 bases at J, with 10 bases in the middle. The CDR3 loop spans 11 amino acids. This chain's CDR3 is CSAVGEAEAFF. For the CDR3, the DNA is TGCAGTGCTGTGGGTGAGGCTGAAGCTTTCTTT.

The CDR3 coding sequence is TGTGCCATCAAGACTAGCGGGAGTACAGATACGCAGTATTTT. Residues: CAIKTSGSTDTQYF. The J gene is TRBJ2-3, the V gene TRBV10-3; 12 positions agree with TRBD2. The CDR3 length is 14 residues. The ends lost 7 bases at V and 3 bases at J; junction bases unmatched: 2. Germline V gene sequence: CDR1 ENHRY, CDR2 SYGVKD.

The chain is built from TRBV10-3 and TRBJ2-5, with 8 bases that match TRBD1. V was clipped by 6 bases and J by 2 bases; unmatched bases: 5. The CDR3 sequence is 14 residues long. The germline CDR1 and CDR2 sequences are ENHRY and SYGVKD. The CDR3, as DNA: TGTGCCATCAGCCGGGACAGGAGTCAAGAGACCCAGTACTTC. Residues: CAISRDRSQETQYF.

The chain has TRBV7-3 and TRBJ2-2, with 9 nucleotides matching TRBD2. The trim removed 1 base at V and 2 bases at J, leaving 8 bases unmatched. The CDR3 extends over 18 amino acids. The germline gives CDR1 SGHTA, CDR2 FQGTGA. CDR3 nucleotides: TGTGCCAGCAGCTTAAGGGGGCTAGCGGGATTAAACACCGGGGAGCTGTTTTTT. It codes for CASSLRGLAGLNTGELFF. The variable domain in full, completed from reference TRBV7-3 and TRBJ2-2, reads GAGVSQTPSNKVTEKGKYVELRCDPISGHTALYWYRQSLGQGPEFLIYFQGTGAADDSGLPNDRFFAVRPEGSVSTLKIQRTERGDSAVYLCASSLRGLAGLNTGELFFGEGSRLTVL.

The sample holds one count of this clone. The DNA for the CDR3 is TGTGCCAGTAGTATATTTCTAGACAGGGGTGAAGCTTTCTTT. It codes for CASSIFLDRGEAFF. J is TRBJ1-1 and V is TRBV19; 8 bases line up with TRBD1. Germline loops: CDR1 LNHDA, CDR2 SQIVND (reference sequence). J was trimmed by 7 bases and V by 2 bases; bases with no gene match: 6. The CDR3 totals 14 residues.